This is a list of T cell receptor beta chains from one sample in a study of patients and donors after allogeneic stem cell transplantation. In TCRdb, the RT-PCR reads were re-called with MiXCR into one record per CDR3 protein. The sample lists about 160,000 distinct CDR3 sequences, roughly 31% occurring once. The sequenced sample was blood, either unsorted or a sorted T cell fraction (not recorded which). These receptors all come from a human donor who was either an allogeneic HSCT recipient or a stem cell or donor lymphocyte infusion donor (not recorded which). It is not recorded whose cells these are; they may come from a transplant donor. CDR3s include the opening cysteine and the closing phenylalanine or tryptophan. A D gene is named only where the DNA matches it firmly. Only some rows state a clone size, as once, few, many or a class for expanded clones.

TRBJ1-2,NA,TRBV9,NA,TGTGCCAGCAGCGTACAGGCGGTTAACTATGGCTACACCTTC,CASSVQAVNYGYTF
TRBJ1-2,few,TRBV12-3/TRBV12-4,NA,TGTGCCAGCAGTCCACGGGCCCCAAACTATGGCTACACCTTC,CASSPRAPNYGYTF
TRBJ1-4,NA,TRBV7-9,TRBD1,TGTGCCAGCAGCGGCCGGGACAGGGTGGTAGAAAAACTGTTTTTT,CASSGRDRVVEKLFF
TRBJ2-1,NA,TRBV20-1,NA,TGCAGTGCTTTTTCCTCCCGGGATACCTACAATGAGCAGTTCTTC,CSAFSSRDTYNEQFF
TRBJ2-7,NA,TRBV5-1,TRBD2,TGCGCCAGCAGTTCCCCGGAAGCGGGAGAGCGCGAGCAGTACTTC,CASSSPEAGEREQYF
TRBJ2-1,few,TRBV12-3/TRBV12-4,NA,TGTGCCAGCAGTTACGGGAGTGAGGGTGAGCAGTTCTTC,CASSYGSEGEQFF
TRBJ1-6,NA,TRBV20-1,TRBD1,TGCAGTGCGAGCGGGACAGGGGACAATTCACCCCTCCACTTT,CSASGTGDNSPLHF
TRBJ1-1,few,TRBV4-3,NA,TGCGCCAGCAGCCAAGCCGGGGGGGTCATCGGGACTGAAGCTTTCTTT,CASSQAGGVIGTEAFF
TRBJ2-7,NA,TRBV7-9,NA,TGTGCCAGCAGCCCCGTCATACAAGAACCCTACGAGCAGTACTTC,CASSPVIQEPYEQYF
TRBJ2-2,NA,TRBV27,NA,TGTGCCAGCAGCCCTAGGGTCCGCCCCAAGAACACCGGGGAGCTGTTTTTT,CASSPRVRPKNTGELFF
TRBJ1-4,NA,TRBV25-1,TRBD1,TGTGCCAGCAGCGTTACCGGGACAGGGTCGGGAAAACTGTTTTTT,CASSVTGTGSGKLFF
TRBJ1-5,many,TRBV4-1,NA,TGCGCCAGCAGCCAAGATGGCCCGACAAGGAGCAATCAGCCCCAGCATTTT,CASSQDGPTRSNQPQHF
TRBJ2-7,few,TRBV27,NA,TGTGCCAGCAGTCTGGGGGCTCATTCCTACGAGCAGTACTTC,CASSLGAHSYEQYF
TRBJ2-2,few,TRBV5-1,TRBD2,TGCGCCAGCAGCGGAACCGGGACTAGCGGGACCGGGGAGCTGTTTTTT,CASSGTGTSGTGELFF
TRBJ2-1,few,TRBV4-3,TRBD2,TGCGCCAGCAGCCCCCAAGCGGGAGTGCTTTACAATGAGCAGTTCTTC,CASSPQAGVLYNEQFF
TRBJ1-1,NA,TRBV29-1,NA,TGCAGCGTTCAAAATTCTGTAGGGACTGAAGCTTTCTTT,CSVQNSVGTEAFF
TRBJ2-1,few,TRBV12-3/TRBV12-4,TRBD2,TGTGCCAGCAGTCCGCTCCCGGGACCGGGGGGTGAGCAGTTCTTC,CASSPLPGPGGEQFF
TRBJ2-1,NA,TRBV12-3/TRBV12-4,TRBD2,TGTGCCAGCAGAGGGGCCCTTACTAGCGGGAGCGATGGGTCCTACAATGAGCAGTTCTTC,CASRGALTSGSDGSYNEQFF
TRBJ2-5,few,TRBV24-1,NA,TGTGCCACCAGTGTTGGTGGCGGGACGGTTGAAGAGACCCAGTACTTC,CATSVGGGTVEETQYF
TRBJ2-2,NA,TRBV15,TRBD1,TGTGCCACCAGCATACCGGGACAGAGCACCGGGGAGCTGTTTTTT,CATSIPGQSTGELFF
TRBJ2-1,NA,TRBV5-1,NA,TGCGCCAGCAGCTTTAGCCATGAGGCCAATGAGCAGTTCTTC,CASSFSHEANEQFF
TRBJ1-5,many,TRBV4-1,NA,TGCGCCAGCAGCGAACTTCAGGGTAGAGGCAATCAGCCCCAGCATTTT,CASSELQGRGNQPQHF
TRBJ1-4,NA,TRBV12-3/TRBV12-4,NA,TGTGCCAGCGGACAGTTTAATGAAAAACTGTTTTTT,CASGQFNEKLFF
TRBJ2-1,NA,TRBV6-5,NA,TGTGCCAGCAGTTCGATGGGTTGGTACTCCTACAATGAGCAGTTCTTC,CASSSMGWYSYNEQFF
TRBJ2-5,NA,TRBV6-5,TRBD2,TGTGCCAGCAGTTACTCGGGTAGCGGGATAGAGACCCAGTACTTC,CASSYSGSGIETQYF
TRBJ1-5,NA,TRBV27,TRBD1,TGTGCCAGCAGTTCTCGCTCGACAGGGGGCGGCAATCAGCCCCAGCATTTT,CASSSRSTGGGNQPQHF